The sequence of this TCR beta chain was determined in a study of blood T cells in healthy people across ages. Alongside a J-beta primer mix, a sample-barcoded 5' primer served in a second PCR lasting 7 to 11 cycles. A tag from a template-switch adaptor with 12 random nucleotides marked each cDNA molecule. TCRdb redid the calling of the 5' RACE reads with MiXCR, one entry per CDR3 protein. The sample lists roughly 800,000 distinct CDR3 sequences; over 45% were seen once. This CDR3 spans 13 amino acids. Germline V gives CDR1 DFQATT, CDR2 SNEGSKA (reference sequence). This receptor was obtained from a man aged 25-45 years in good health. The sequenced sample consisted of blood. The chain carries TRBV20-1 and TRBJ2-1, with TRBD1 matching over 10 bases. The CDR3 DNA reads TGCAGCGTTGACGGACAGGGGGGAGTTGAGCAGTTCTTC. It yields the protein CSVDGQGGVEQFF.